Below, one T cell receptor beta chain is given with its context. This specimen comes from a study of blood T cell repertoires in COVID-19. In the original workflow: From reference gene primer amplification, estimates of nucleated cell counts were derived. TCRdb keeps only in-frame clones here, not all; method: immunoSEQ multiplex PCR. From that table come the V and J calls and clone size; the DNA was used to work out D and trimming. The data show 100,000 to 150,000 clones, 85% to 90% seen once. From germline, CDR1 is MGHRA and CDR2 YSYEKL. The V and J ends lost 0 bases and 4 bases respectively, with 13 bases between them. The CDR3 sequence is 16 residues long.

The chain joins TRBV4-1 to TRBJ1-5; D perhaps matches TRBD1 (6 bases). The sequenced sample was peripheral blood. This clonotype was obtained from a human donor in a cohort sampled during active COVID-19. CDR3 region: CASSQDPGTPNQPQHF. DNA for the CDR3: TGCGCCAGCAGCCAAGATCCCGGGACACCGAATCAGCCCCAGCATTTT.